This TCR beta chain derives from a study of T cells in Graves' hyperthyroidism and ophthalmopathy (dated by TCRdb to about 2019). About the full investigation: Peripheral blood samples were taken at the time of initial diagnosis, prior to any treatment. TCR V-J signatures able to tell the groups apart were searched for in a discovery cohort of 95 or so patients, of whom more than 40 had Graves' ophthalmopathy and about 55 had stable Graves' hyperthyroidism. Whether ophthalmopathy could be predicted prospectively was tested in an independent validation cohort made up of approximately 19 hyperthyroidism patients plus 17 patients who later progressed to ophthalmopathy. According to the paper, TCR Vbeta CDR3 sequencing was carried out on approximately 140 peripheral blood samples, which came from under 50 ophthalmopathy, under 85 hyperthyroidism and roughly 17 progressor patients. Thyroid tissue and blood T-cell repertoires from six Graves' hyperthyroidism patients were also compared in the study. After sampling, hyperthyroidism patients received methimazole starting at 30 mg daily, and ophthalmopathy patients received high-dose intravenous methylprednisolone. For training and testing, the 100 or so patients in the discovery cohort were randomly divided in a 7:3 ratio. Beyond this particular receptor, the publication reports: A 13 V-J signature model separated ophthalmopathy from stable hyperthyroidism, with roughly 88% sensitivity and 81.08% specificity in cross-validation and 80%/75% in testing. In validation, the model predicted progression to ophthalmopathy a median of about 6.8 months before onset, with over 55% sensitivity and roughly 77% specificity. Sample size was not statistically predetermined, and investigators were not blinded to group allocation. Most expanded thyroid clonotypes (frequency above 0.001) were also detected in blood, a finding suggesting that blood repertoires may reflect thyroid immune responses.

This clonotype was counted only a few times. The antigen it recognizes is unknown. No qualities accompany the bases; no much larger clone lies one base away. A patient counted as having stable Graves' hyperthyroidism if no progression to ophthalmopathy occurred over 18 months of follow-up. The hyperthyroidism patients were between 18 and 65 years old and newly diagnosed, with a disease duration of less than 2 months. Patients with uncontrolled infections, other autoimmune diseases, pregnancy or lactation were excluded. Diagnoses were established on the basis of clinical symptoms, serum thyroxine and TRAb, thyroid ultrasound, and orbital computed tomography. PBMCs were isolated from about 10 ml of fresh peripheral blood by Ficoll-Paque density gradient centrifugation. Trizol reagent was used to extract total RNA, and RNA quality was then checked on an Agilent 2100 Bioanalyzer. Amplification of TCR beta CDR3 regions was carried out from RNA transcripts. The TCR CDR3 was subjected to a first round of RT-PCR using the HTBI primer set and the Qiagen OneStep RT-PCR kit. A second multiplex PCR round built the libraries, followed by size selection and purification. Libraries were sequenced paired-end with 100 bp reads on an Illumina HiSeq2000. The authors processed their data as follows. SOAPnuke was used to process the raw data, with reads discarded if the reads contained adapters or uncalled bases, had a mean Phred below 15, or lacked an exact constant-primer or identifier match. High-quality paired reads were merged with COPE v1.2.5, and unique nucleotide sequences were defined as clonotypes. Clonotypes were aligned to IMGT TRBV, TRBD and TRBJ reference segments using MiTCR v1.1. Only V-J combinations with frequency above 0.0001, covering roughly 99% of repertoires, were analysed. The TCS score was defined as the ratio of F50 (clonal expansion) to E x V (chaos), calculated using BLOSUM62-based TCRdist between CDR3 peptides within each V-J. Welch's t-statistics and random forest reduced some 510 V-J features to 13, which were used in a naive Bayes classifier (R e1071). TCRdb reanalyzed the raw reads on its own, using fastp at Q25 for trimming and MiXCR for clone calling, and kept in-frame beta chains. Each CDR3 protein appears once, grouped with its most common genes and DNA. The V and J calls, along with clone size, are taken from TCRdb and not from the paper's own processing. The sample table holds 300,000 to 450,000 distinct CDR3 sequences, of which approximately 15% were seen once. Approximately 11% of the sample is in the top ten clones.

V is cut back by 4 bases and J by 2 bases, with 6 bases in the junction unmatched. Counted from cysteine to phenylalanine, this CDR3 has 16 amino acids. Here the CDR3 DNA is all that survives: 48 bases in frame from base 1. CDR1 and CDR2, looked up from the germline V gene, are SGHTA and FQGNSA. Input material: blood. The V and J genes are TRBV7-2 and TRBJ2-2; a stretch of 8 junction bases matches TRBD1. The source of this sequence is a woman aged 55 to 70 with Graves' hyperthyroidism. The CDR3 in this case is CASSSRTGPNTGELFF. The sequenced DNA: TGTGCCAGCAGCTCAAGGACAGGGCCTAACACCGGGGAGCTGTTTTTT.